This T cell receptor beta chain was sequenced during a study of blood T cell repertoires in COVID-19. Germline loops: CDR1 LGHNA, CDR2 YSLEER. With 0 bases clipped from V and 7 bases from J, the junction kept 9 bases outside the gene matches. The CDR3 is made up of 15 amino acids. Original processing methods: Reference gene primer amplification in the assay estimated nucleated cell counts. The protocol was immunoSEQ multiplex PCR, while the TCRdb copy is restricted to in-frame clones and leaves out a portion. V and J calls and clone size are given by that table; D and trimming were obtained from the DNA. The table has over 150,000 clones, over 70% seen once.

Sequencing was carried out using peripheral blood. The TCR comes from a woman aged 55-69 years with acute or convalescent COVID-19. The rearrangement links TRBV4-3 to TRBJ2-7, with 7 nucleotides matching TRBD1. The DNA of the CDR3 is TGCGCCAGCAGCCAAGATCTAACAGGGGCGAGTGAGCAGTACTTC. It specifies CASSQDLTGASEQYF.